This T cell receptor (beta chain) was profiled in a study of T cells after yellow fever vaccination. General study results and limits: Secondary responses were weaker yet peaked faster, day 5 versus 15. Booster samples showed a return of most primary-vaccination clones (roughly 96% CD4, about 88% CD8). Abundant bulk-population clonotypes could contaminate the FACS-sorted repertoires.

This CDR3 is built from 13 residues. Deletions cut 4 bases from V and 11 bases from J, with 16 bases between. CDR1 and CDR2 from the germline V gene are KGHDR and SFDVKD. A universal primer site and UMIs were added as TCR cDNA was made by 5'RACE template switching. TCRdb reprocessed the 5' RACE reads via MiXCR and lists one record per CDR3 protein. The repertoire holds under 300,000 distinct CDR3 sequences, with 6.9% as singletons. In regard to this clonotype: As yet, its antigen is unknown.

V gene TRBV24-1 combines with J gene TRBJ1-1; D might be TRBD1 (5 bases). The receptor's source is a man aged 30 to 39 who received the YFV17D yellow fever vaccine. This material consisted of CD4+ T cells sorted from PBMCs, taken 15 days after the yellow fever booster vaccination. For the CDR3, the DNA is TGTGCCACCAGTGAAGGAGCAGGGTCGGTGGCTTTCTTT. It is translated as CATSEGAGSVAFF.